The T cell receptor beta chain described here comes from a study of blood T cell repertoires in COVID-19. In the original workflow: Estimation of nucleated cell counts relied on the amplification of reference gene primers. Libraries were prepared by immunoSEQ multiplex PCR; TCRdb keeps only in-frame clonotypes and omits some of them. That table furnishes V, J and clone size, whereas the DNA furnished D and trimming. The data show approximately 220,000 clones, 86% seen once. With 0 bases clipped from V and 4 bases from J, the junction kept 5 bases outside the gene matches. Germline values: CDR1 SGHVS, CDR2 FQNEAQ. This CDR3 comprises 16 residues.

Sequencing used peripheral blood. The source of this sequence is a woman in her forties or fifties with acute or convalescent COVID-19. The chain recombines TRBV7-8 with TRBJ1-5; 8 bases align to TRBD1. CDR3 region: CASSLADREWNQPQHF. The CDR3 DNA reads as TGTGCCAGCAGCTTAGCGGACAGGGAGTGGAATCAGCCCCAGCATTTT.